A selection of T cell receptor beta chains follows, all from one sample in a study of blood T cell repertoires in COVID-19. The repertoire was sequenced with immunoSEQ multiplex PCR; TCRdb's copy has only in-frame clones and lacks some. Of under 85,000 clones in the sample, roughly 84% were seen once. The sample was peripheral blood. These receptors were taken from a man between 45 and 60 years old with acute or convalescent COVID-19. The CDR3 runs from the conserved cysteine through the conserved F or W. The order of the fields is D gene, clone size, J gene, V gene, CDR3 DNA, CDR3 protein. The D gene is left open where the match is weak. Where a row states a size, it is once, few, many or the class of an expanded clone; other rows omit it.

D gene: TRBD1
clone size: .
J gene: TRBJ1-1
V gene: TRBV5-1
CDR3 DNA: TGCGCCAGCAGCTACGCGACAGGGGGCCTCACTGAAGCTTTCTTT
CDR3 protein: CASSYATGGLTEAFF

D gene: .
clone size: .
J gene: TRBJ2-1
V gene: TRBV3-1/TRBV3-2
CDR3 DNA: TGTGCCAGCAGCCAAGAGGTAGTAGCAAATGAGCAGTTCTTC
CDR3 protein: CASSQEVVANEQFF

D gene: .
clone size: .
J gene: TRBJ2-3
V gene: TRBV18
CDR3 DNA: TGTGCCAGCTCACCACCGAGGACGGGGAGAAGCACAGATACGCAGTATTTT
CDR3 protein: CASSPPRTGRSTDTQYF

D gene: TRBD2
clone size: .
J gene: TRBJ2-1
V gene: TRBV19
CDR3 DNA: TGTGCCAGTAGTGCCCCCGGGACTAGCGTCCACAATGAGCAGTTCTTC
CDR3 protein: CASSAPGTSVHNEQFF

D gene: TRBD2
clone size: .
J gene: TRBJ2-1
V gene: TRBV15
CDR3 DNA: TGTGCCACCAGCACGGGGGGTTCGGAGGTTTTCTTC
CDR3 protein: CATSTGGSEVFF

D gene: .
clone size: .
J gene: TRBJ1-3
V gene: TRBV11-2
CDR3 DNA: TGTGCCAGCAGCTTGATTACCGGGACTAGCTCTGGAAACACCATATATTTT
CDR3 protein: CASSLITGTSSGNTIYF

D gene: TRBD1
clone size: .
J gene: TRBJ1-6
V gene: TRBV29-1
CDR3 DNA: TGCAGCGTTTCCCGGGACAGCAAGTCACCCCTCCACTTT
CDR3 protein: CSVSRDSKSPLHF

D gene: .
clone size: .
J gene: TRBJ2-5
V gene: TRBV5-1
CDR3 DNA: TGCGCCAGCAGCTTGACAGGGAAAGAGACCCAGTACTTC
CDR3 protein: CASSLTGKETQYF

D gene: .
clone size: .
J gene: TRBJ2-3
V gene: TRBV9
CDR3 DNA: TGTGCCAGCAGCCCCCCGAGGGCCGCAGATACGCAGTATTTT
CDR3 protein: CASSPPRAADTQYF

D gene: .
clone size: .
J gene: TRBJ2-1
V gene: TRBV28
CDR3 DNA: TGTGCCAGCACGACTCTGAAAGGGCAGGGGGGCAATGAGCAGTTCTTC
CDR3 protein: CASTTLKGQGGNEQFF

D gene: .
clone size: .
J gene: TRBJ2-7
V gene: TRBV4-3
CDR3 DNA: TGCGCCAGCAGCCAAGATACTCCAAAGGGGGGGATCTACGAGCAGTACTTC
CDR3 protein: CASSQDTPKGGIYEQYF

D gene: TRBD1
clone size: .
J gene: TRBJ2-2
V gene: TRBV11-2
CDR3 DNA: TGTGCCAGCACCCCCCAGGGACAGACGAACACCGGGGAGCTGTTTTTT
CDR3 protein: CASTPQGQTNTGELFF

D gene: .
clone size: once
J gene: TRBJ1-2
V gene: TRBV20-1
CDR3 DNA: TGCAGTGCTAGGTTTCCTTATGGCTACACCTTC
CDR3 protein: CSARFPYGYTF

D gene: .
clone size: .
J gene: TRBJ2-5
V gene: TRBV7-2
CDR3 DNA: TGTGCCAGCAGCTCTGGGACAAGGGGGGAGACCCAGTACTTC
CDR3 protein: CASSSGTRGETQYF

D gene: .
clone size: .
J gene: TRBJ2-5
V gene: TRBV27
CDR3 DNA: TGTGCCAGCAGCCACAGTGTGGGAGAGACCCAGTACTTC
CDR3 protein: CASSHSVGETQYF

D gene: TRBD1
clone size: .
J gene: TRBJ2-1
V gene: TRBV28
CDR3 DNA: TGTGCCAGCAGTCCCGGGACAGGGACGTACAATGAGCAGTTCTTC
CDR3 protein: CASSPGTGTYNEQFF

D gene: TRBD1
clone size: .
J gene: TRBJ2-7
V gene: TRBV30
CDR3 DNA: TGTGCCTGGAGTGGGGGACAGGGTAAGACCTCCTACGAGCAGTACTTC
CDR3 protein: CAWSGGQGKTSYEQYF

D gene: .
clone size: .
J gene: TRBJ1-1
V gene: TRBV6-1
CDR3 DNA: TGTGCCAGCTCCCCCAGGAACACTGAAGCTTTCTTT
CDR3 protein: CASSPRNTEAFF

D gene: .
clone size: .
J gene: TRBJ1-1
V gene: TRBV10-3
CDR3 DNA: TGTGCCATCAGTGAGTCGATGTGGAGGGTGGGTGAAGCTTTCTTT
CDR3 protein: CAISESMWRVGEAFF

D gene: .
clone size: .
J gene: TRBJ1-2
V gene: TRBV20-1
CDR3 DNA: TGCAGTGCTACAGGGGAGAGGGGCTACACCTTC
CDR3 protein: CSATGERGYTF

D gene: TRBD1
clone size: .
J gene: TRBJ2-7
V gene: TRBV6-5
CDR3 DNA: TGTGCCAGCAGGGCCGGGACAGGCTCCGACGAGCAGTACTTC
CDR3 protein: CASRAGTGSDEQYF

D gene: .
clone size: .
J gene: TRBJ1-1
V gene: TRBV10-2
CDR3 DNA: TGCGCCAGCAGCCATCGGGGGGATCGGAACACTGAAGCTTTCTTT
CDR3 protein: CASSHRGDRNTEAFF

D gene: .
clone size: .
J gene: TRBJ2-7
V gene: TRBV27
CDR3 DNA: TGTGCCAGCACAACCCGCGGAGCCCGCGAGCAGTACTTC
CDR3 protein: CASTTRGAREQYF

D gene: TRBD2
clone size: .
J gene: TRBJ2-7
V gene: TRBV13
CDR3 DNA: TGTGCCAGCAGCTTCACCCCCGGACTAGCCCTTAGCTCCTACGAGCAGTACTTC
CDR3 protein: CASSFTPGLALSSYEQYF

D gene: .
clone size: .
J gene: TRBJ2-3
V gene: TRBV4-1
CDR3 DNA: TGCGCCAGCAGCCAAGATCGGGACATTAGCACAGATACGCAGTATTTT
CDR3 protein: CASSQDRDISTDTQYF

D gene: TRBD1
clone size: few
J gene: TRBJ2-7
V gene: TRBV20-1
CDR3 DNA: TGCAGTGCTTACAGGGGTTACGAGCAGTACTTC
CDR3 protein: CSAYRGYEQYF

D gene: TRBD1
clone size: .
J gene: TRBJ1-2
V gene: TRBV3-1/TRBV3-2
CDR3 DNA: TGTGCCAGCAGCCAGGGACAGGGGGGCTTAACCTATGGCTACACCTTC
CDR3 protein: CASSQGQGGLTYGYTF

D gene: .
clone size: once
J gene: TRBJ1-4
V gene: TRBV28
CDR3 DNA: TGTGCCAGCAGTCCTAGACAGGTTAATGAAAAACTGTTTTTT
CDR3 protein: CASSPRQVNEKLFF

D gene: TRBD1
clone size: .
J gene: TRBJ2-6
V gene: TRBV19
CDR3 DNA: TGTGCCAGGAAGGGACAGGGTGACTCTGGGGCCAACGTCCTGACTTTC
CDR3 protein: CARKGQGDSGANVLTF

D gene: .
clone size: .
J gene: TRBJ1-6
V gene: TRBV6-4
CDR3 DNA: TGTGCCAGCAGTCCCCGAGGCAGAAATTCACCCCTCCACTTT
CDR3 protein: CASSPRGRNSPLHF

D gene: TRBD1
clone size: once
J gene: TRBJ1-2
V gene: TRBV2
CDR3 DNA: TGTGCCAGCAGCCAACAGGGGCGCGGCTATGGCTACACCTTC
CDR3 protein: CASSQQGRGYGYTF

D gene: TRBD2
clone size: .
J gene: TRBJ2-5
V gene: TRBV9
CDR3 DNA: TGTGCCAGCAGCATAGCGGGAGTAGTAGAGACCCAGTACTTC
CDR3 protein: CASSIAGVVETQYF

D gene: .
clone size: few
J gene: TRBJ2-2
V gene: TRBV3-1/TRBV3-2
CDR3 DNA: TGTGCCAGCAGCCTATCAGTTGCCGGGGAGCTGTTTTTT
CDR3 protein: CASSLSVAGELFF

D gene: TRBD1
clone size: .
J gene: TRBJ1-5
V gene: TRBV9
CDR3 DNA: TGTGCCAGCAGCGTAGGTTCTGTAGACAGGGCCCAGCATTTT
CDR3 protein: CASSVGSVDRAQHF

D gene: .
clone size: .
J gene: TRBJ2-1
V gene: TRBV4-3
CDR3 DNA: TGCGCCAGCAGCCGAGGGAGTCTCTCCTACAATGAGCAGTTCTTC
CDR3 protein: CASSRGSLSYNEQFF

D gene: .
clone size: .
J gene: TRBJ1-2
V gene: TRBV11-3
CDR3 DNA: TGTGCCAGCAGCCCCAATCAGGAGGTCTATGGCTACACCTTC
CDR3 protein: CASSPNQEVYGYTF

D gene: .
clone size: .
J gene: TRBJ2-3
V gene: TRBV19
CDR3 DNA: TGTGCCAGTAGGGCAATCTCTTCAGATACGCAGTATTTT
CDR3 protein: CASRAISSDTQYF

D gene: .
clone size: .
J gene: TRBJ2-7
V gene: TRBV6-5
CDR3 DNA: TGTGCCAGCAGTTGGTCACAATCGACTTTCTACGAGCAGTACTTC
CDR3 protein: CASSWSQSTFYEQYF

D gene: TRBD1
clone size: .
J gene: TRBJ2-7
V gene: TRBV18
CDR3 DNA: TGTGCCAGCTCACCACCGGGGACAGGGCCAAGCTCCTACGAGCAGTACTTC
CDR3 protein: CASSPPGTGPSSYEQYF

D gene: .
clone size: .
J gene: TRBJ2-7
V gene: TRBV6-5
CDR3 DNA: TGTGCCAGCAGTTACTCTTTGTTCGGGGCCTACGAGCAGTACTTC
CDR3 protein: CASSYSLFGAYEQYF

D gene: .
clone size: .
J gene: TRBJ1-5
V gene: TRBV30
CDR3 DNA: TGTGCCTGGAGTGTAAGCAGGGGTCACCTTTATAGCAATCAGCCCCAGCATTTT
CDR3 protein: CAWSVSRGHLYSNQPQHF

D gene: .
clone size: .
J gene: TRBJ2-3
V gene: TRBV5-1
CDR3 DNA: TGCGCCAGCAGCTTGACAGGGTATACAGATACGCAGTATTTT
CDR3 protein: CASSLTGYTDTQYF

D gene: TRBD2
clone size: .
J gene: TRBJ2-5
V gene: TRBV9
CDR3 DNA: TGTGCCAGCAGCGTAGCAGGGAGGGCAGGCAGCCAAGAGACCCAGTACTTC
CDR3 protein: CASSVAGRAGSQETQYF

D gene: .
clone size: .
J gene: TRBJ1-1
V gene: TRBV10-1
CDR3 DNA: TGCGCCAGCAGTGAGTCTGCAAGGGACAAGAACACTGAAGCTTTCTTT
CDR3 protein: CASSESARDKNTEAFF

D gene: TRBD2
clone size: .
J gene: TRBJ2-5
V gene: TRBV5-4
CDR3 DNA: TGTGCCAGCAGCGACCTAGCGGGCCGCCTAGAGACCCAGTACTTC
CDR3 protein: CASSDLAGRLETQYF

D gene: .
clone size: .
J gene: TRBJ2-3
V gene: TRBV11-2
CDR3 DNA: TGTGCCAGCAGCTTAGTGGTGGTCGGTGGCACAGATACGCAGTATTTT
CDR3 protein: CASSLVVVGGTDTQYF

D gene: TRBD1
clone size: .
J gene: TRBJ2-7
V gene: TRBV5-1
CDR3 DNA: TGCGCCAGCAGCTTGGGTAGCGTGACAGGGGCGGTCCACGAGCAGTACTTC
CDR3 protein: CASSLGSVTGAVHEQYF

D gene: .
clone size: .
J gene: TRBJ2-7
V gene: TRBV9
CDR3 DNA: TGTGCCAGCAGCGTAGAAGCTAACTACGAGCAGTACTTC
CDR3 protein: CASSVEANYEQYF

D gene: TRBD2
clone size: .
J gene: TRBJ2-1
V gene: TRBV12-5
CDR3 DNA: TGTGCTAGTGGTTTGGTACAACTAGCGGGAGCTTACAATGAGCAGTTCTTC
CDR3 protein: CASGLVQLAGAYNEQFF

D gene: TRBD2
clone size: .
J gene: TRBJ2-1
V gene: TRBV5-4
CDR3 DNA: TGTGCCAGCAGCCAGGCCGGGACTAGTATAAATGAGCAGTTCTTC
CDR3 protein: CASSQAGTSINEQFF

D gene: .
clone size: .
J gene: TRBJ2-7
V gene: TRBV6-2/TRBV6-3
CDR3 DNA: TGTGCCAGCAGTTATGGCAGAACCTACGAGCAGTACTTC
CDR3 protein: CASSYGRTYEQYF

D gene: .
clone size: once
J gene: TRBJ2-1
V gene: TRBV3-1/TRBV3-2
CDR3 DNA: TGTGCCAGCAGCCAAGCGGAGAATGAGCAGTTCTTC
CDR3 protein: CASSQAENEQFF

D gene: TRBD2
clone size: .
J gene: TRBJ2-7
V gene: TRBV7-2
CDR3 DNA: TGTGCCAGCAGCCCGGATGGCGGGAGATCCTACGAGCAGTACTTC
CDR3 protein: CASSPDGGRSYEQYF